Listed here are 28 T cell receptor beta chains from one sample, sequenced in a study of blood T cell repertoires in COVID-19. The data were produced by immunoSEQ multiplex PCR, yet TCRdb's version contains in-frame clones alone and is incomplete. In the table there are about 460,000 clones, 75% to 90% of which are singletons. The material sequenced was PBMCs or T cells enriched from blood (not recorded which). All receptors derive from a woman in her sixties who had recovered from COVID-19.

The genes are TRBV25-1 and TRBJ2-3, with D tentatively TRBD1 (6 bases). CDR1 and CDR2 (germline): MGHDK, SYGVNS. This CDR3 region has 14 residues. The V and J ends lost 3 bases and 5 bases respectively, with 12 bases between them. In DNA form, the CDR3 reads TGTGCCAGCAGTGAGCCTAACAGGGAAGATACGCAGTATTTT. Its translation: CASSEPNREDTQYF.

The rearrangement uses TRBV10-2 and TRBJ2-5; TRBD2 might be the D (5 bases). The V and J ends lost 2 bases and 3 bases respectively, with 10 bases between them. The CDR3 extends over 14 amino acids. CDR1 WSHSY and CDR2 SAAADI come from the germline V gene. CDR3 nucleotide sequence: TGCGCCAGCAGTGAGCTTCGGGGAGAAGAGACCCAGTACTTC. It codes for CASSELRGEETQYF.

This chain links TRBV7-2 with TRBJ2-5, with 8 bases matching TRBD2. The CDR3 has 16 amino acids. The J segment lost 9 bases and the V segment lost 2 bases, leaving 14 bases of the junction unmatched. Germline CDR1 and CDR2: SGHTA and FQGNSA. The CDR3 DNA follows: TGTGCCAGCAGCTTAAGTCCAGCGGGGGCCCGGATGGCCCAGTACTTC. Translating gives CASSLSPAGARMAQYF. Drawing the rest from reference TRBV7-2 and TRBJ2-5, the complete variable domain is GAGVSQSPSNKVTEKGKDVELRCDPISGHTALYWYRQSLGQGLEFLIYFQGNSAPDKSGLPSDRFSAERTGGSVSTLTIQRTQQEDSAVYLCASSLSPAGARMAQYFGPGTRLLVL.

The chain combines TRBV11-2 with TRBJ1-6; D is undetermined. CDR1 SGHAT and CDR2 FQNNGV come from the germline V gene. This CDR3 contains 13 residues. Trimming left V 1 base short and J 13 bases short, with 11 bases between. The CDR3 DNA sequence: TGTGCCAGCAGCTTAGGTACAGCTATTCCCCTCCACTTT. The encoded protein is CASSLGTAIPLHF.

The CDR3 DNA is TGCGCCAGCAGCTCTGGACAGGGGCCTGTAGGTAATTCACCCCTCCACTTT. This translates into CASSSGQGPVGNSPLHF. The V gene is TRBV5-1, the J gene TRBJ1-6, with 9 bases matching TRBD1. The CDR3 loop spans 17 amino acids. CDR1 is SGHRS and CDR2 is YFSETQ in the germline V gene. Trimming cost V 3 bases and J 6 bases; bases outside gene matches: 10.

CDR3 nucleotide sequence: TGTGCCAGCAGTGACATCCGGGTTCTATTTGGAAACACCATATATTTT. Its translation: CASSDIRVLFGNTIYF. V is TRBV2 and J is TRBJ1-3; D remains ambiguous. Germline CDR1 and CDR2: SNHLY and FYNNEI. The CDR3 is made up of 16 amino acids. The germline V and J ends were trimmed by 3 bases and 3 bases, with 15 bases remaining between them.

The chain recombines TRBV19 with TRBJ1-2, with 7 bases that match TRBD1. Germline V lookup: CDR1 LNHDA, CDR2 SQIVND (reference sequence). This CDR3 contains 13 residues. V gave up 5 bases and J gave up 2 bases; unmatched junction bases: 2. CDR3 DNA sequence: TGTGCCAGTAGTGGACAGGCAAACTATGGCTACACCTTC. Its translation: CASSGQANYGYTF.

CDR3 nucleotide sequence: TGTGCCTGGAGGGGACAGAGGAACACCGGGGAGCTGTTTTTT. Protein: CAWRGQRNTGELFF. This sequence joins TRBV30 and TRBJ2-2, with TRBD1 identical over 7 bases. The V gene's germline CDR1 is GTSNPN and CDR2 SVGIG (reference sequence). The J segment lost 1 base and the V segment lost 3 bases, leaving 2 bases of the junction unmatched. The CDR3 covers 14 residues.

V is TRBV2 and J is TRBJ2-5, with D perhaps matching TRBD2 (6 bases). The germline V gene encodes CDR1 SNHLY and CDR2 FYNNEI. This CDR3 has 14 amino acids. V lost 3 bases, J lost 5 bases, and 13 bases lay in between. CDR3 DNA sequence: TGTGCCAGCAGTGACCTCGGGGGTATCGAGACCCAGTACTTC. Residues: CASSDLGGIETQYF.

V gene TRBV6-1 combines with J gene TRBJ2-5; TRBD1 matches at 11 bases. The CDR3 is 13 amino acids. V shed 3 bases, J shed 10 bases, and the junction held 4 bases outside the gene matches. Germline CDR1 and CDR2: MNHNS and SASEGT. The CDR3 region has the DNA TGTGCCAGCAGTGATCAGGGACAGGGGGTCCAGTACTTC. Its protein is CASSDQGQGVQYF.

The chain couples TRBV9 to TRBJ1-1; TRBD1 agrees at 8 bases. Losses at the gene ends were 0 bases for V and 7 bases for J; bases not matched to a gene: 8. The length of the CDR3 is 15 residues. Germline CDR1 reads SGDLS; CDR2 reads YYNGEE. The CDR3 region is CASSVDPGQGNEAFF. CDR3 sequence (DNA): TGTGCCAGCAGCGTAGACCCAGGACAGGGCAATGAAGCTTTCTTT.

The chain has TRBV5-1 and TRBJ1-2; D unresolved. This CDR3 is 12 amino acids long. Germline V CDR1 and CDR2: SGHRS, YFSETQ. V was trimmed by 3 bases and J by 4 bases, leaving 7 bases between them. The DNA of the CDR3 is TGCGCCAGCAGCTCGGGTGTCTATGGCTACACCTTC. Its translation: CASSSGVYGYTF.

The rearrangement uses TRBV6-5 and TRBJ2-7; TRBD1 matches at 10 bases. CDR1 and CDR2 from the germline V gene are MNHEY and SVGAGI. The CDR3 covers 15 residues. V dropped 5 bases and J dropped 3; count of bases not matched to a gene: 7. The CDR3 bases are TGTGCCAGCAGTAACACCGGGACAGGGGACTACGAGCAGTACTTC. It yields the protein CASSNTGTGDYEQYF.

This clone showed up just a few times. CDR3 sequence: CASSPSGTVNTGELFF. DNA for the CDR3: TGCGCCAGCAGCCCCTCCGGGACAGTAAACACCGGGGAGCTGTTTTTT. This rearrangement joins TRBV4-1 to TRBJ2-2, with 7 bases that match TRBD1. The CDR3 length is 16 residues. The V gene's germline CDR1 is MGHRA and CDR2 YSYEKL. V was clipped by 4 bases and J by 2 bases; unmatched bases: 7.

The rearrangement uses TRBV10-1 and TRBJ1-1; possibly TRBD1 for D (5 bases). V lost 6 bases and J lost 2, with 19 bases in between. The CDR3 covers 16 residues. Germline lookup yields CDR1 WNHNN and CDR2 SYGVQD (reference sequence). As DNA, the CDR3 is TGCGCCAGCAGAGAGGAATGGGGCAGGGTAAACACTGAAGCTTTCTTT. Its protein is CASREEWGRVNTEAFF.

The chain is built from TRBV12-3 or TRBV12-4 and TRBJ2-7; D is possibly TRBD2 (5 bases). This CDR3 is built from 13 residues. Trimming took 3 bases from V and 4 from J, leaving 10 bases between them. The CDR3 bases are TGTGCCAGCAGTTTCGGACTCGGGTACGAGCAGTACGTC. The encoded protein is CASSFGLGYEQYV.

The chain carries TRBV5-1 and TRBJ2-5; 13 bases map to TRBD2. The V gene end was trimmed by 4 bases and the J gene end by 0 bases; junction bases not matched to a gene: 3. The CDR3 spans 16 residues. Germline V gene data show CDR1 as SGHRS and CDR2 as YFSETQ. The CDR3 loop reads CASSPGLAGYQETQYF. The CDR3 nucleotides read TGCGCCAGCAGCCCGGGACTAGCGGGGTACCAAGAGACCCAGTACTTC.

V gene TRBV18 combines with J gene TRBJ2-5; D is perhaps TRBD1 (6 bases). This CDR3 is 13 amino acids long. V lost 3 bases and J lost 4, with 9 bases in between. Germline assignment: CDR1 KGHSH and CDR2 LQKENI. CDR3 nucleotides: TGTGCCAGCTCACCGGACAGATCAGAGACCCAGTACTTC. This translates into CASSPDRSETQYF.

CDR3 region: CASSLGEAGEKLFF. The CDR3 DNA reads as TGCGCCAGCAGCTTGGGGGAAGCGGGCGAAAAACTGTTTTTT. The rearrangement uses TRBV5-1 and TRBJ1-4, with D uncertain. Per germline, CDR1 SGHRS and CDR2 YFSETQ. The CDR3 has 14 amino acids. V lost 0 bases and J lost 8, with 11 bases in between.

The rearrangement links TRBV7-6 to TRBJ2-3, with 8 positions matching TRBD2. The V and J ends lost 2 bases and 0 bases, in that order; junction bases with no gene match: 13. This CDR3 is built from 19 residues. Germline CDR1 reads SGHVS; CDR2 reads FNYEAQ. CDR3 amino acids: CASSLSPPLAGASTDTQYF. In nucleotides, the CDR3 is TGTGCCAGCAGCTTATCCCCCCCGCTAGCGGGTGCTAGCACAGATACGCAGTATTTT.

The V call is TRBV7-9, the J call TRBJ2-1; 9 bases are shared with TRBD1. V was clipped by 5 bases and J by 3 bases; unmatched bases: 5. The CDR3 consists of 15 residues. Looked up from germline, CDR1 is SEHNR and CDR2 is FQNEAQ (reference sequence). For the CDR3, the DNA is TGTGCCAGCAGCATCACAGGGGGCTTCTACAATGAGCAGTTCTTC. This sequence encodes CASSITGGFYNEQFF.

The chain combines TRBV2 with TRBJ1-5, with 8 nucleotides matching TRBD1. V lost 5 bases and J lost 5; bases outside the gene matches: 5. CDR1 SNHLY and CDR2 FYNNEI come from the germline V gene. The length of the CDR3 is 14 residues. The DNA of the CDR3 is TGTGCCAGCAGTCCAGGGGGCAGGGATCAGCCCCAGCATTTT. Amino acid sequence: CASSPGGRDQPQHF. Full variable domain (outside the CDR3, taken from reference TRBV2 and TRBJ1-5): EPEVTQTPSHQVTQMGQEVILRCVPISNHLYFYWYRQILGQKVEFLVSFYNNEISEKSEIFDDQFSVERPDGSNFTLKIRSTKLEDSAMYFCASSPGGRDQPQHFGDGTRLSIL.

This chain's CDR3 is CASSITGFDEAFF. CDR3 in DNA: TGTGCCAGTAGTATCACAGGTTTCGATGAAGCTTTCTTT. The chain carries TRBV19 and TRBJ1-1; TRBD1 might be the D (5 bases). Germline lookup yields CDR1 LNHDA and CDR2 SQIVND (reference sequence). The CDR3 has 13 residues. The V end lost 3 bases, the J end lost 7 bases, and 12 bases lay between the germline ends. The full variable domain, its missing parts supplied by reference TRBV19 and TRBJ1-1, is DGGITQSPKYLFRKEGQNVTLSCEQNLNHDAMYWYRQDPGQGLRLIYYSQIVNDFQKGDIAEGYSVSREKKESFPLTVTSAQKNPTAFYLCASSITGFDEAFFGQGTRLTVV.

The chain links TRBV5-1 to TRBJ1-5; TRBD1 matches at 9 bases. Trimming took 1 base from V and 4 from J; bases not matched to a gene: 3. This CDR3 spans 15 amino acids. Germline-derived CDR1 and CDR2 are SGHRS and YFSETQ. DNA of the CDR3: TGCGCCAGCAGCTTGACAGGGGGCGTGAATCAGCCCCAGCATTTT. Translated: CASSLTGGVNQPQHF.

The chain has TRBV13 and TRBJ2-1; the match to TRBD1 covers 8 bases. This CDR3 is 13 amino acids long. From germline, CDR1 is PRHDT and CDR2 FYEKMQ (reference sequence). The V gene end was trimmed by 4 bases and the J gene end by 6 bases; junction bases not matched to a gene: 2. The DNA of the CDR3 is TGTGCCAGCAGCTCGACAGGGGTCAATGAGCAGTTCTTC. Protein sequence: CASSSTGVNEQFF.

This clone was seen once. The V call is TRBV29-1, the J call TRBJ2-1; tentatively, D is TRBD1 (5 bases). There are 15 residues in the CDR3. V was clipped by 5 bases and J by 0 bases, with 14 bases between them. Looked up from germline, CDR1 is SQVTM and CDR2 is ANQGSEA. CDR3 sequence reads: CSVSQGPGSYNEQFF. The CDR3 coding sequence is TGCAGCGTTTCCCAGGGTCCTGGCTCCTACAATGAGCAGTTCTTC.

V gene TRBV5-5 combines with J gene TRBJ2-1, with TRBD2 matching over 9 bases. This CDR3 is built from 16 residues. Germline trimming cut 0 bases from V and 5 bases from J; bases unmatched to any gene: 6. Germline CDR1 reads SGHKS; CDR2 reads YYEKEE (reference sequence). The CDR3 DNA reads TGTGCCAGCAGCTTGGGGCTAGCGGGGATTCACAATGAGCAGTTCTTC. The encoded protein is CASSLGLAGIHNEQFF.

This chain joins TRBV5-6 and TRBJ2-1; D possibly corresponds to TRBD2 (5 bases). The CDR3 has 13 residues. CDR1 is SGHDT, CDR2 YYEEEE, per germline. Trimming pared 0 bases from V and 10 bases from J, leaving 11 bases between. CDR3 in DNA: TGTGCCAGCAGCTTGGAGGTGACGGGAGAGCAGTTCTTC. It codes for CASSLEVTGEQFF.